The 10 T cell receptor beta chains given below trace back to one sample, sequenced in a study of shared clonotypes between healthy human individuals. Only in-frame clones appear in the TCRdb table, and some are missing; sequencing was by immunoSEQ multiplex PCR. The sample contains 490,000 or so clones, over 60% of which appear only once. The sequenced sample consisted of PBMCs. All receptors come from a woman aged 35 to 49 in good health. Some clones in this sample may be carry-over from other donors' samples.

This clone appeared a few times. The CDR3 region is CAWKVQGDQPLHF. In DNA form, the CDR3 reads TGTGCCTGGAAAGTACAGGGGGACCAACCCCTCCACTTT. V usage is TRBV30 and J usage is TRBJ1-6; 8 bases fit TRBD1. V lost 4 bases, J lost 12 bases, and 8 bases stayed unmatched. The length of the CDR3 is 13 residues. Germline V gene lookup returns CDR1 GTSNPN and CDR2 SVGIG (reference sequence).

This clone was found a few times. This chain uses TRBV19 with TRBJ2-2, with D unclear. The CDR3 is 14 residues long. The ends were cut back, 3 bases at V and 2 bases at J, with 7 bases in the middle. In germline, CDR1 is LNHDA, CDR2 SQIVND (reference sequence). The CDR3 nucleotides are TGTGCCAGTAGTATGCAGGCCAACACCGGGGAGCTGTTTTTT. This gives the protein CASSMQANTGELFF. The whole variable domain, remainder taken from reference TRBV19 and TRBJ2-2, is DGGITQSPKYLFRKEGQNVTLSCEQNLNHDAMYWYRQDPGQGLRLIYYSQIVNDFQKGDIAEGYSVSREKKESFPLTVTSAQKNPTAFYLCASSMQANTGELFFGEGSRLTVL.

This clone was picked up one time. The chain uses TRBV18 and TRBJ2-1; 8 nucleotides align to TRBD1. V lost 2 bases and J lost 3; bases outside the gene matches: 0. This CDR3 contains 14 residues. Germline V lookup: CDR1 KGHSH, CDR2 LQKENI. As DNA, the CDR3 is TGTGCCAGCTCACCAGGGACAGGCTACAATGAGCAGTTCTTC. Translated: CASSPGTGYNEQFF.

This clone came up once. The chain recombines TRBV28 with TRBJ1-4; no clear D gene. V was shortened by 4 bases and J by 4 bases, with 7 bases between the two germline ends. This CDR3 has 13 residues. The germline V gene has CDR1 MDHEN and CDR2 SYDVKM. The CDR3 DNA is TGTGCCAGCAGTTGGGCTCATAATGAAAAACTGTTTTTT. Its translation is CASSWAHNEKLFF.

Turning to this clone: With only one base between it and a far larger clone, this is likely a read error. Distinct nucleotide sequences in the sample also encode this CDR3. The chain uses TRBV4-2 and TRBJ2-1; the D is unclear. The germline CDR1 and CDR2 sequences are LGHNA and YNFKEQ. Trimming took 1 base from V and 7 from J, leaving 5 bases between them. The CDR3 sequence is 12 residues long. CDR3 sequence (DNA): TGTGCCAGCAGCCAAGGCGAGAATGAGCAGTTCTTC. The encoded protein is CASSQGENEQFF.

The sample holds a few counts of this clone. The J gene is TRBJ1-1, the V gene TRBV6-5; possible D gene TRBD1, 5 bases. V lost 0 bases to trimming and J lost 10 bases, with 18 bases between them. The CDR3 loop spans 15 amino acids. The germline V gene has CDR1 MNHEY and CDR2 SVGAGI. CDR3 amino acids: CASSYSRTLQTGAFF. The CDR3 nucleotides read TGTGCCAGCAGTTACTCGCGGACATTACAAACGGGAGCTTTCTTT.

This clone was recorded a few times. The rearrangement links TRBV4-2 to TRBJ1-2; a weak D match, TRBD1 (6 bases). Germline CDR1 LGHNA, CDR2 YNFKEQ. CDR3 length: 15 residues. V was shortened by 1 base and J by 2 bases, with 11 bases between the two germline ends. The CDR3 loop reads CASSQATGSNYGYTF. In nucleotides, the CDR3 is TGTGCCAGCAGCCAAGCGACAGGCAGCAACTATGGCTACACCTTC.

The rearrangement joins TRBV4-1 to TRBJ1-5; D remains unclear. CDR1 and CDR2 (germline): MGHRA, YSYEKL. The V end lost 1 base, the J end lost 2 bases, and 18 bases lay between the germline ends. The CDR3 extends over 18 amino acids. The CDR3 loop reads CASSQAGGWVNGNQPQHF. The DNA of the CDR3 is TGCGCCAGCAGCCAAGCGGGCGGGTGGGTAAACGGCAATCAGCCCCAGCATTTT.

This clone has just one count. The genes are TRBV7-9 and TRBJ2-3, with TRBD2 matching 7 bases. Germline V gives CDR1 SEHNR, CDR2 FQNEAQ (reference sequence). The CDR3 has 14 residues. The V segment lost 1 base and the J segment 4 bases; nucleotides outside the gene matches: 2. In DNA form, the CDR3 reads TGTGCCAGCAGCTTAGGCGCGGGAGCAGATACGCAGTATTTT. It is translated as CASSLGAGADTQYF.

V usage is TRBV19 and J usage is TRBJ1-2; the match to TRBD1 covers 7 bases. The ends lost 2 bases at V and 1 base at J; junction bases unmatched: 4. The length of the CDR3 is 15 residues. Germline V lookup: CDR1 LNHDA, CDR2 SQIVND (reference sequence). In nucleotides, the CDR3 is TGTGCCAGTAGTATACGGGGGGACAGTAACTATGGCTACACCTTC. Translation: CASSIRGDSNYGYTF.